This TCR beta chain was recovered during a study of cytomegalovirus exposure and HLA in healthy donors. Germline values: CDR1 SGHNT, CDR2 YYREEE (reference sequence). Trimming stripped 4 bases from V and 9 bases from J, with 16 bases between. The CDR3 runs to 14 residues. Assay used: immunoSEQ multiplex PCR; TCRdb lists only in-frame clones, some missing. This table holds around 60,000 clones, 90% found once. General study findings and limits: The study found most TCR sequences rare, yet found some public TCRs in many donors. It was approximately 160 TCR beta chains that were listed as cytomegalovirus-associated.

About this clone itself: Antigen unknown.

This rearrangement joins TRBV5-4 to TRBJ2-2; TRBD1 is a possible D gene (6 bases). Sequencing was done on a sample of PBMCs. The source of this sequence is a man between 18 and 29 years old in good health and CMV-seronegative. The CDR3 bases are TGTGCCAGCAGCCCCACAGGGAGTCGGCGGGAGCTGTTTTTT. This translates into CASSPTGSRRELFF.